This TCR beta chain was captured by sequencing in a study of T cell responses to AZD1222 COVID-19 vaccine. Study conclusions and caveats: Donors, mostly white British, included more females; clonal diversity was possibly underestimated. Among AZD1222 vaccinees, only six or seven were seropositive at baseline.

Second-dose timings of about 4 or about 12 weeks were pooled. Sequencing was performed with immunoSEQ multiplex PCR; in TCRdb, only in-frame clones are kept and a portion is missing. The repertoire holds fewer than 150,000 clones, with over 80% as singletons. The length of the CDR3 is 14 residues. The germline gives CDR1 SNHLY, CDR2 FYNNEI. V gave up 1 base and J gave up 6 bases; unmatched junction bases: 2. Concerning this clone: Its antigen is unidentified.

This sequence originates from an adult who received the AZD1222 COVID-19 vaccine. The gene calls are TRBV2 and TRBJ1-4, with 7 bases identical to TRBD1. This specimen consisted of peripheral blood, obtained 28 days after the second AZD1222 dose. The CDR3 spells CASSEVRGDEKLFF. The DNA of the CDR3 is TGTGCCAGCAGTGAAGTCAGGGGGGATGAAAAACTGTTTTTT.